The 8 T cell receptor beta chains below all came from one sample that was sequenced in a study of cytomegalovirus exposure and HLA in healthy donors (dated by TCRdb to about 2017). The library was obtained by the immunoSEQ multiplex PCR assay. A mixture of 60 forward primers for TCR Vbeta segments and 13 reverse primers for TCR Jbeta segments was used in the multiplex PCR. TCRdb took this table from immuneACCESS and kept in-frame rearrangements with V and J called. Such tables lack part of the clones; where checked against another copy, unresolved V genes explain under half of the gap, and the rest is unexplained. Here the sample has about 70,000 clones; 60% to 80% occur a single time. The ten most abundant clones make up roughly 2.8% of the sample. The sample consisted of PBMCs. The receptors derive from a young man in good health and CMV-seronegative.

V usage is TRBV6-1 and J usage is TRBJ2-7, with 10 bases matching TRBD1. From germline, CDR1 is MNHNS and CDR2 SASEGT. There are 14 residues in the CDR3. The J segment lost 4 bases and the V segment lost 1 base, leaving 1 base of the junction unmatched. The CDR3 here is CASSEGTGGYEQYF. Here the CDR3 DNA reads TGTGCCAGCAGTGAAGGGACAGGGGGGTACGAGCAGTACTTC.

The count of this clone is one. This chain links TRBV5-6 with TRBJ2-5; the D gene is possibly TRBD1 (6 bases). Per the germline V gene, CDR1 is SGHDT and CDR2 is YYEEEE. Between the trimmed V and J ends, which lost 1 base and 5 bases, there was a span of 12 bases. The CDR3 covers 14 residues. This CDR3 reads CASSLYGGDETQYF. CDR3 in DNA: TGTGCCAGCAGCTTGTATGGGGGCGATGAGACCCAGTACTTC.

In DNA form, the CDR3 reads TGTGCCAGCATAGGGGTACGCCGGTGGGGCAATCAGCCCCAGCATTTT. This encodes CASIGVRRWGNQPQHF. This chain uses TRBV6-6 with TRBJ1-5, with a possible D match to TRBD1 (5 bases). The CDR3 consists of 16 residues. The germline CDR1 and CDR2 sequences are MNHNY and SVGAGI (reference sequence). V was trimmed by 7 bases and J by 2 bases, leaving 18 bases between them.

This sequence joins TRBV7-8 and TRBJ1-2; maybe TRBD1 (5 bases). Trimming removed 6 bases from V and 5 bases from J, with 19 bases in between. The germline V gene encodes CDR1 SGHVS and CDR2 FQNEAQ. This CDR3 has 15 amino acids. CDR3 DNA sequence: TGTGCCAGCAGTCCACGCACTACAGGCGATTATGGCTACACCTTC. Translating gives CASSPRTTGDYGYTF. The full variable domain, in which reference TRBV7-8 and TRBJ1-2 provide the parts outside the CDR3, is GAGVSQSPRYKVAKRGQDVALRCDPISGHVSLFWYQQALGQGPEFLTYFQNEAQLDKSGLPSDRFFAERPEGSVSTLKIQRTQQEDSAVYLCASSPRTTGDYGYTFGSGTRLTVV.

The chain carries TRBV5-1 and TRBJ1-5; D remains ambiguous. There are 19 residues in the CDR3. The germline V gene has CDR1 SGHRS and CDR2 YFSETQ. The V gene lost 0 bases and the J gene lost 5 bases, with 24 bases spanning the gap. CDR3 bases: TGCGCCAGCAGCTTGGCCCGAGAATCGGGAATGGAACTACATCAGCCCCAGCATTTT. This codes for CASSLARESGMELHQPQHF.

V gene TRBV4-1 combines with J gene TRBJ2-7; no definite D call. This CDR3 has 13 residues. The germline V gene has CDR1 MGHRA and CDR2 YSYEKL. Deletions cut 2 bases from V and 7 bases from J, with 12 bases between. The CDR3 DNA is TGCGCCAGCAGCCAACCCGACTGGTGGGAGCAGTACTTC. It is translated as CASSQPDWWEQYF.

This sequence joins TRBV7-9 and TRBJ1-6; D uncertain. Trimming left V 6 bases short and J 1 base short, with 10 bases between. Germline V gene data show CDR1 as SEHNR and CDR2 as FQNEAQ (reference sequence). The CDR3 is made up of 15 amino acids. The CDR3 bases are TGTGCCAGCAGGCCGAGCGGGTCCTATAATTCACCCCTCCACTTT. Translated, it gives CASRPSGSYNSPLHF.

The chain uses TRBV4-1 and TRBJ2-2; 8 nucleotides align to TRBD2. Germline CDR1 is MGHRA and CDR2 is YSYEKL. This CDR3 has 16 amino acids. V lost 2 bases and J lost 6; bases outside the gene matches: 8. CDR3 residues: CASSQIPGGAPGELFF. CDR3 DNA: TGCGCCAGCAGCCAAATTCCGGGGGGGGCCCCCGGGGAGCTGTTTTTT.